What follows are 18 T cell receptor beta chains derived from one specimen sequenced in a study of shared clonotypes between healthy human individuals. Clones were read by immunoSEQ multiplex PCR, and TCRdb kept only the in-frame ones, dropping some. The sample has roughly 490,000 clones; roughly 85% are singletons. Sequenced sample: PBMCs. The origin of the receptors is a woman between 40 and 50 years old in good health. Some clones in this sample may be carry-over from other donors' samples.

The genes are TRBV10-3 and TRBJ2-5; TRBD1 might be the D (5 bases). The ends were cut back, 3 bases at V and 4 bases at J, with 9 bases in the middle. The CDR3 sequence is 13 residues long. CDR1 and CDR2 from the germline V gene are ENHRY and SYGVKD. CDR3 bases: TGTGCCATCAGTGATAGGCAGGGAGAGACCCAGTACTTC. Protein: CAISDRQGETQYF.

This rearrangement joins TRBV6-1 to TRBJ1-3; possibly TRBD1 for D (5 bases). From germline, CDR1 is MNHNS and CDR2 SASEGT. Trimming removed 4 bases from V and 4 bases from J, with 11 bases in between. The CDR3 is 14 amino acids. CDR3 in amino acids: CASSVGVLGNTIYF. CDR3 nucleotide sequence: TGTGCCAGCAGTGTGGGGGTTCTAGGAAACACCATATATTTT.

Notes on this clone: The junction does not match germline at one end; this may be a read error. Other DNA sequences from this sample encode an identical CDR3 as well. V gene TRBV28 combines with J gene TRBJ1-1; no firm D call. CDR3 length: 12 residues. Germline V CDR1 and CDR2: MDHEN, SYDVKM. The CDR3 loop reads CASSFQRTEAFF. CDR3 nucleotides: TGTGCCAGCAGTTTCCAGAGAACTGAAGCCTTCTTT. The whole variable domain, remainder taken from reference TRBV28 and TRBJ1-1, is DVKVTQSSRYLVKRTGEKVFLECVQDMDHENMFWYRQDPGLGLRLIYFSYDVKMKEKGDIPEGYSVSREKKERFSLILESASTNQTSMYLCASSFQRTEAFFGQGTRLTVV.

The V and J genes are TRBV9 and TRBJ2-5; a weak D match, TRBD2 (7 bases). The length of the CDR3 is 15 residues. Trimming stripped 4 bases from V and 9 bases from J, with 22 bases between. Germline CDR1 is SGDLS and CDR2 is YYNGEE. CDR3 bases: TGTGCCAGCAGCTTCTCCGTCCGGGGGGCGTGGGCCCAGTACTTC. This translates into CASSFSVRGAWAQYF.

V and J are TRBV29-1 and TRBJ2-5; D unclear. The germline CDR1 and CDR2 sequences are SQVTM and ANQGSEA. This CDR3 has 10 amino acids. V gave up 1 base and J gave up 5 bases, with 2 bases separating them. The CDR3 nucleotides read TGCAGCGTTGAAGTCGAGACCCAGTACTTC. This gives the protein CSVEVETQYF.

The rearrangement links TRBV10-3 to TRBJ2-3; the D gene is possibly TRBD2 (5 bases). V was cut by 2 bases and J by 4 bases, with 13 bases left in between. CDR1 and CDR2 from the germline V gene are ENHRY and SYGVKD. The CDR3 covers 15 residues. CDR3 sequence: CAISETGIPADTQYF. The CDR3 DNA reads as TGTGCCATCAGTGAGACGGGGATTCCGGCAGATACGCAGTATTTT.

This clone was detected a few times. The chain uses TRBV5-1 and TRBJ2-3; D ambiguous. Germline assignment: CDR1 SGHRS and CDR2 YFSETQ. V lost 3 bases and J 3 bases, leaving 5 bases between the germline ends. The CDR3 spans 12 residues. The CDR3 sequence is CASSSRTDTQYF. The CDR3 DNA reads as TGCGCCAGCAGCTCGAGGACAGATACGCAGTATTTT.

A few counts support this clone. The chain recombines TRBV7-6 with TRBJ1-1, with D perhaps TRBD1 (6 bases). Looked up from germline, CDR1 is SGHVS and CDR2 is FNYEAQ. Trimming cost V 2 bases and J 1 base, with 11 bases left between them. The CDR3 runs to 15 residues. DNA of the CDR3: TGTGCCAGCAGCTTAAGCGACAGGCCGAACACTGAAGCTTTCTTT. This gives the protein CASSLSDRPNTEAFF. The full variable domain, its missing parts supplied by reference TRBV7-6 and TRBJ1-1, is GAGVSQSPRYKVTKRGQDVALRCDPISGHVSLYWYRQALGQGPEFLTYFNYEAQQDKSGLPNDRFSAERPEGSISTLTIQRTEQRDSAMYRCASSLSDRPNTEAFFGQGTRLTVV.

The V gene is TRBV15, the J gene TRBJ2-3, with 8 bases aligning to TRBD2. V dropped 1 base and J dropped 4; count of bases not matched to a gene: 4. From germline, CDR1 is LNHNV and CDR2 YYDKDF (reference sequence). The CDR3 totals 15 residues. The CDR3 nucleotides read TGTGCCACCAGCAGAGTTAGGCGGGAGGCAGATACGCAGTATTTT. It yields the protein CATSRVRREADTQYF. The full variable domain, in which reference TRBV15 and TRBJ2-3 provide the parts outside the CDR3, is DAMVIQNPRYQVTQFGKPVTLSCSQTLNHNVMYWYQQKSSQAPKLLFHYYDKDFNNEADTPDNFQSRRPNTSFCFLDIRSPGLGDTAMYLCATSRVRREADTQYFGPGTRLTVL.

The chain links TRBV4-3 to TRBJ2-5, with 10 bases aligning to TRBD2. Germline V gene lookup returns CDR1 LGHNA and CDR2 YSLEER. The CDR3 length is 16 residues. V lost 6 bases, J lost 5 bases, and 12 bases stayed unmatched. DNA of the CDR3: TGCGCCAGCAGTCGGAGGGGACTAGCGAGGGGCGAGACCCAGTACTTC. It codes for CASSRRGLARGETQYF.

The chain uses TRBV11-2 and TRBJ2-1; D is unclear. The CDR3 is 14 residues long. CDR1 and CDR2 (germline): SGHAT, FQNNGV. V was clipped by 5 bases and J by 8 bases, with 16 bases between them. Written as DNA, the CDR3 is TGTGCCAGCAGCGCTGGGGTACTGCAATATGAGCAGTTCTTC. Encoded protein: CASSAGVLQYEQFF.

About this clone itself: A read error may explain this, as a much larger clone is one base away. The chain joins TRBV5-4 to TRBJ2-7, with 14 bases fitting TRBD2. The germline CDR1 and CDR2 sequences are SGHNT and YYREEE (reference sequence). V shed 3 bases and J 4 bases; nucleotides not matched to a gene: 3. The CDR3 spans 15 residues. The CDR3: CASSSGTSGSYEQYF. The DNA for the CDR3 is TGTGCCAGCAGCTCCGGGACTAGCGGGAGTTACGAGCAGTACTTC.

This sequence joins TRBV2 and TRBJ2-1, with a possible D match to TRBD2 (5 bases). Germline V gene data show CDR1 as SNHLY and CDR2 as FYNNEI. V lost 6 bases, J lost 5 bases, and 8 bases lay in between. The CDR3 totals 12 residues. The CDR3 DNA is TGTGCCAGCAGGAGGGTGGACAATGAGCAGTTCTTC. Translating gives CASRRVDNEQFF.

The V and J genes are TRBV7-9 and TRBJ2-1; the match to TRBD2 covers 7 bases. Germline CDR1 reads SEHNR; CDR2 reads FQNEAQ (reference sequence). There are 15 residues in the CDR3. V was clipped by 1 base and J by 7 bases; unmatched bases: 7. The CDR3 sequence: CASSLEAGVVNEQFF. The CDR3 nucleotides are TGTGCCAGCAGCTTAGAGGCGGGAGTAGTTAATGAGCAGTTCTTC.

The chain employs TRBV7-9 and TRBJ2-2; 8 nucleotides line up with TRBD2. Germline V gene lookup returns CDR1 SEHNR and CDR2 FQNEAQ (reference sequence). The CDR3 contains 16 residues. Unmatched junction bases numbered 16, after V lost 10 bases and J lost 6 bases. The chain's CDR3 is CAIDPSGRNRAGELFF. DNA for the CDR3: TGTGCCATCGACCCTAGCGGGCGTAATCGGGCCGGGGAGCTGTTTTTT.

V and J are TRBV5-1 and TRBJ2-7, with 8 bases matching TRBD1. Germline V gene data show CDR1 as SGHRS and CDR2 as YFSETQ. The V and J ends lost 6 bases and 6 bases, in that order; junction bases with no gene match: 11. The length of the CDR3 is 14 residues. The CDR3 protein is CASNHGTGRSEQYF. CDR3 DNA: TGCGCCAGCAACCACGGGACAGGAAGGTCCGAGCAGTACTTC.

The rearrangement uses TRBV7-9 and TRBJ2-6; the D is unclear. This CDR3 comprises 16 residues. Germline CDR1 and CDR2: SEHNR and FQNEAQ (reference sequence). Trimming left V 5 bases short and J 0 bases short, with 11 bases between. CDR3 protein: CASSQEYSSGANVLTF. The CDR3 region has the DNA TGTGCCAGCAGCCAAGAGTATAGCTCTGGGGCCAACGTCCTGACTTTC.

The V and J genes are TRBV18 and TRBJ2-1, with 8 bases lining up with TRBD2. CDR3 length equals 18 residues. Trimming cost V 3 bases and J 5 bases; bases outside gene matches: 15. In germline, CDR1 is KGHSH, CDR2 LQKENI. The CDR3 sequence is CASSPRHLAGDYNNEQFF. The CDR3 DNA reads TGTGCCAGCTCACCCAGGCACCTAGCGGGCGACTATAACAATGAGCAGTTCTTC.